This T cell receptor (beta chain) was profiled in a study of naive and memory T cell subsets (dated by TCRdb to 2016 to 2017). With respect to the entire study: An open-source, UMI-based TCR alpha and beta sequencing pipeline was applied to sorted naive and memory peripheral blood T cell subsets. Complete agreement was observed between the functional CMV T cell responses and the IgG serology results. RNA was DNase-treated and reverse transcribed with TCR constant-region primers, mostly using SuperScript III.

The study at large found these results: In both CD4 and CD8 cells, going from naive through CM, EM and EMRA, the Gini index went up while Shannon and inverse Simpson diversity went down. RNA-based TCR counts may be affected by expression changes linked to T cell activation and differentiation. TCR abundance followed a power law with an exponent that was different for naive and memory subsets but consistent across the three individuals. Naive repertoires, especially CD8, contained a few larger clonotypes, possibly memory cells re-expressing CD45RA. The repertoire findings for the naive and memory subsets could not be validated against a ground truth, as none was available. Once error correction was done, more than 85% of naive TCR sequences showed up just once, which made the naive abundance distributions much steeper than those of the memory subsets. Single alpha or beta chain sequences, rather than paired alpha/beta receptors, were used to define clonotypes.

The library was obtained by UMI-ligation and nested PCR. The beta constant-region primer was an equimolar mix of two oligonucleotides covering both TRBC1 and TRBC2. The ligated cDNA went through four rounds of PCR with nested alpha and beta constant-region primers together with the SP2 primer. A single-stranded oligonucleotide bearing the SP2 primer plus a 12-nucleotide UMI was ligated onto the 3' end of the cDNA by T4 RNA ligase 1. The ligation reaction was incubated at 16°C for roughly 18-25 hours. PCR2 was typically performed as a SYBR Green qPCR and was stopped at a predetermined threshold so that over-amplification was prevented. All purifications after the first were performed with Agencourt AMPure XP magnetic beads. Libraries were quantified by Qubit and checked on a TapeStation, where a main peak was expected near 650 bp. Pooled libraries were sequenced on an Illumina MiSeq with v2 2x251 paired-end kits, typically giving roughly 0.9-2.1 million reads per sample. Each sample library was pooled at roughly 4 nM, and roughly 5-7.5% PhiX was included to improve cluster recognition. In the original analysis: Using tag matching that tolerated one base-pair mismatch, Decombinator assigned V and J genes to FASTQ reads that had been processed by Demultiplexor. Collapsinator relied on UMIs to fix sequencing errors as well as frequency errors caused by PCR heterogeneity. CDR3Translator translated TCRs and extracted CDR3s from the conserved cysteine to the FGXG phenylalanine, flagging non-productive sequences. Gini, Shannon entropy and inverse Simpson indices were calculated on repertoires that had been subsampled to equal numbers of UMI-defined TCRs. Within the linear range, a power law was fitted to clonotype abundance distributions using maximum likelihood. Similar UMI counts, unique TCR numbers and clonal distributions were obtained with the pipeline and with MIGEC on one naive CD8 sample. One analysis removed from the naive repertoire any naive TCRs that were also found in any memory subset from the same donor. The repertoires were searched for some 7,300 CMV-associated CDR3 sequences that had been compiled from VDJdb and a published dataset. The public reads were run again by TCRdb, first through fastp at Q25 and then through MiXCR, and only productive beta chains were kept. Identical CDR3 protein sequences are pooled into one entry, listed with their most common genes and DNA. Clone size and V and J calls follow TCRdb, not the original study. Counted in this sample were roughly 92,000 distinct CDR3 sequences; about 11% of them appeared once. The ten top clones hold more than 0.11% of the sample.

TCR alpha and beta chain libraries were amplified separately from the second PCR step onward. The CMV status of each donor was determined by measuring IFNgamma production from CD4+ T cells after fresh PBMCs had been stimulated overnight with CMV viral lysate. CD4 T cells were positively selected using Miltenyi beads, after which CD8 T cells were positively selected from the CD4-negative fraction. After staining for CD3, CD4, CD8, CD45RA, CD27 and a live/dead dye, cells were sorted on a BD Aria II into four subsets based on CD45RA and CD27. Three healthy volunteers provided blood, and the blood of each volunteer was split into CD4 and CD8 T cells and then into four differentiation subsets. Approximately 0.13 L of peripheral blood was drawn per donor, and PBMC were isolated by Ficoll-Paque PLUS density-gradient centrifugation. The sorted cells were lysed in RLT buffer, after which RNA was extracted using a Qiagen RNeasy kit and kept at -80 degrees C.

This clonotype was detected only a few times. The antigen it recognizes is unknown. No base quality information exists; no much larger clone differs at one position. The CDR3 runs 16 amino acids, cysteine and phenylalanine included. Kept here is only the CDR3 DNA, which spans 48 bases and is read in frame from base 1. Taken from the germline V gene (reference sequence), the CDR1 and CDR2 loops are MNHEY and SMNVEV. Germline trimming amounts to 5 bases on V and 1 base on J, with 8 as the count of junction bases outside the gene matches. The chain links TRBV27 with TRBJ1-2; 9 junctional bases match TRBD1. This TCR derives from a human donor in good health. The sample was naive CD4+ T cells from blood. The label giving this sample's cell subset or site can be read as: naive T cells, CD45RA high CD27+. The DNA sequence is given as TGTGCCAGCAGTCCAATGGGACAGGGCATTAACTATGGCTACACCTTC. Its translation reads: CASSPMGQGINYGYTF.